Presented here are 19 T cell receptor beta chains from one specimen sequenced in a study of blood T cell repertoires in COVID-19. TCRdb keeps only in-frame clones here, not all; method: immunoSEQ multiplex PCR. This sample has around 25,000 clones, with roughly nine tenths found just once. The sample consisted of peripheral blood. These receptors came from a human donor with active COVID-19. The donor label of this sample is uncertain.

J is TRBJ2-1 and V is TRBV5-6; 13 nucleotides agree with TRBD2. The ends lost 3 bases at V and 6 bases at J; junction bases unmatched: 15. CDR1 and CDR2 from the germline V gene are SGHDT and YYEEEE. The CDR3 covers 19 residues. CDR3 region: CASSYLGTSGVRGFNEQFF. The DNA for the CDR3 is TGTGCCAGCAGCTATCTTGGGACTAGCGGGGTTCGAGGTTTCAATGAGCAGTTCTTC.

CDR3 sequence reads: CASSAGSVGEQYF. CDR3 bases: TGTGCCAGTAGTGCAGGATCGGTTGGCGAGCAGTACTTC. The chain couples TRBV19 to TRBJ2-7; no clear D. The CDR3 totals 13 residues. V was trimmed by 5 bases and J by 6 bases, leaving 14 bases between them. CDR1 is LNHDA, CDR2 SQIVND, per germline (reference sequence).

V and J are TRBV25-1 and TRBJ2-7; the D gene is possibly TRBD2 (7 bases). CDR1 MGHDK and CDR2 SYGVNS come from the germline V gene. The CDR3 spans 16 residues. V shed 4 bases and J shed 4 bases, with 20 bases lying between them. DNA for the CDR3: TGTGCCAGCAGTGGGCCCGGGGGCGGGAGTTCTTACGAGCAGTACTTC. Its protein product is CASSGPGGGSSYEQYF.

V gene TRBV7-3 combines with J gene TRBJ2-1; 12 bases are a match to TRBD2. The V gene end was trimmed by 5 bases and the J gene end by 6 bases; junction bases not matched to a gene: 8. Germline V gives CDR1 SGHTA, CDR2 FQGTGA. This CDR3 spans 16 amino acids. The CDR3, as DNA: TGTGCCAGCAGCACACCAATGGGACTAGCGGGCAATGAGCAGTTCTTC. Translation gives CASSTPMGLAGNEQFF.

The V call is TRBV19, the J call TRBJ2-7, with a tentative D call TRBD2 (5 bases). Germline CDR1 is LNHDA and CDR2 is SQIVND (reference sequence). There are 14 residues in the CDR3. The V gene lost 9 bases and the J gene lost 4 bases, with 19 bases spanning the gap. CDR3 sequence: CASPGVGRGYEQYF. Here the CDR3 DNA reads TGTGCCAGCCCCGGAGTGGGGAGAGGGTACGAGCAGTACTTC. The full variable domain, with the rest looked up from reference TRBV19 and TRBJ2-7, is DGGITQSPKYLFRKEGQNVTLSCEQNLNHDAMYWYRQDPGQGLRLIYYSQIVNDFQKGDIAEGYSVSREKKESFPLTVTSAQKNPTAFYLCASPGVGRGYEQYFGPGTRLTVT.

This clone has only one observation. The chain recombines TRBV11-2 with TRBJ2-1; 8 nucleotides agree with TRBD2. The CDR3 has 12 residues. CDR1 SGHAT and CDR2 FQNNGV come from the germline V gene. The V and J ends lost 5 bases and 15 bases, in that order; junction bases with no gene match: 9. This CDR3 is CASSQPGLAPFF. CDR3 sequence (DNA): TGTGCCAGCAGCCAACCCGGACTAGCCCCGTTCTTC.

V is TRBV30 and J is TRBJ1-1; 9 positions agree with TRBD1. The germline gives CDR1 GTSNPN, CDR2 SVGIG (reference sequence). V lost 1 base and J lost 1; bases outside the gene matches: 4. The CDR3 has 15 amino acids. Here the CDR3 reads CAWSGQGQGNTEAFF. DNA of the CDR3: TGTGCCTGGAGTGGACAGGGACAGGGGAACACTGAAGCTTTCTTT.

The DNA for the CDR3 is TGTGCCAGCAGTCAACAGGGAAGCGCAACTAATGAAAAACTGTTTTTT. It encodes CASSQQGSATNEKLFF. The V gene is TRBV2, the J gene TRBJ1-4, with a possible D match to TRBD1 (6 bases). The CDR3 has 16 residues. V gave up 5 bases and J gave up 0 bases, with 13 bases separating them. Germline-derived CDR1 and CDR2 are SNHLY and FYNNEI.

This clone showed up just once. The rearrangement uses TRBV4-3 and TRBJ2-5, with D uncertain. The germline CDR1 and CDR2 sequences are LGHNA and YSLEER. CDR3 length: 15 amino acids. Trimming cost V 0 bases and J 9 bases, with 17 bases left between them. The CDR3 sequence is CASSQERSILRAQYF. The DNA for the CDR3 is TGCGCCAGCAGCCAAGAGAGATCGATCTTAAGAGCCCAGTACTTC.

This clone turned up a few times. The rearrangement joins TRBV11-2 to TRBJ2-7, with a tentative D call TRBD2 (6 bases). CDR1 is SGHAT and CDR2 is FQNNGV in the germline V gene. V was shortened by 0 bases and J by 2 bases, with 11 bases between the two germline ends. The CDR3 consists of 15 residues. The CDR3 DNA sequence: TGTGCCAGCAGCTTAGACCCGGGAGCAACCTACGAGCAGTACTTC. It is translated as CASSLDPGATYEQYF. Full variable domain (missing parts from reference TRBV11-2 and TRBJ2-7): EAGVAQSPRYKIIEKRQSVAFWCNPISGHATLYWYQQILGQGPKLLIQFQNNGVVDDSQLPKDRFSAERLKGVDSTLKIQPAKLEDSAVYLCASSLDPGATYEQYFGPGTRLTVT.

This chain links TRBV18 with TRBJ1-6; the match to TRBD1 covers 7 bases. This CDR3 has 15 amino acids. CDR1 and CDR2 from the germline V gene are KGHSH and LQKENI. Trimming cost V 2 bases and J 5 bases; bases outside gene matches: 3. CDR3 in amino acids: CASSPAGQNNSPLHF. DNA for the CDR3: TGTGCCAGCTCACCAGCGGGACAGAATAATTCACCCCTCCACTTT.

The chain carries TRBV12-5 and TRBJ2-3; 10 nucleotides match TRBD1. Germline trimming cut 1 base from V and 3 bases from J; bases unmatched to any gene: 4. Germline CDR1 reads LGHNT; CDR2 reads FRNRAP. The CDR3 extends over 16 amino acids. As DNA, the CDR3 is TGTGCTAGTGGTTTGGAAGCGGGACAGGGGACAGATACGCAGTATTTT. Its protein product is CASGLEAGQGTDTQYF.

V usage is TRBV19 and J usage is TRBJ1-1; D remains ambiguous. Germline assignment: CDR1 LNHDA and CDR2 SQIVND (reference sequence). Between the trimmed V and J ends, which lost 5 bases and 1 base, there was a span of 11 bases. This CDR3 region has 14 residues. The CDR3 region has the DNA TGTGCCAGTAGTTTCGGGAACACGAACACTGAAGCTTTCTTT. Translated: CASSFGNTNTEAFF.

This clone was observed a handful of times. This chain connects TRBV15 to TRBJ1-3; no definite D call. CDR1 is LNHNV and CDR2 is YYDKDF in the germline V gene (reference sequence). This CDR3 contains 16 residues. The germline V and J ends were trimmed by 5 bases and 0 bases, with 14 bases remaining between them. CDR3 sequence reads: CATSGIDGYSGNTIYF. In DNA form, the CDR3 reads TGTGCCACCAGCGGAATAGACGGGTACTCTGGAAACACCATATATTTT.

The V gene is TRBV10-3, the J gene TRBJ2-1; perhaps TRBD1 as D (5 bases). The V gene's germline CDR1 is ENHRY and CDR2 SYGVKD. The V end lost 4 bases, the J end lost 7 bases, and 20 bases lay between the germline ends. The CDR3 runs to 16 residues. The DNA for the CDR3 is TGTGCCATCAGTGCGCAACAGGCGGTGGGGTTAAATGAGCAGTTCTTC. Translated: CAISAQQAVGLNEQFF.

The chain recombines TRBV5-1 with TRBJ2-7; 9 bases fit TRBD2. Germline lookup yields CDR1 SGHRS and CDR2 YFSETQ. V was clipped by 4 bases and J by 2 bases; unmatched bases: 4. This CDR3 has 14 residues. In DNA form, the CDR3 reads TGCGCCAGCAGCACGACTAGCGGACCCTACGAGCAGTACTTC. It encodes CASSTTSGPYEQYF.

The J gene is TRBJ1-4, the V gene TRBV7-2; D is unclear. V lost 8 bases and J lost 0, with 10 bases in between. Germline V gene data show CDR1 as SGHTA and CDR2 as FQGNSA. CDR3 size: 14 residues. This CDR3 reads CASPYLSTNEKLFF. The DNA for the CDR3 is TGTGCCAGCCCCTACTTATCAACTAATGAAAAACTGTTTTTT.

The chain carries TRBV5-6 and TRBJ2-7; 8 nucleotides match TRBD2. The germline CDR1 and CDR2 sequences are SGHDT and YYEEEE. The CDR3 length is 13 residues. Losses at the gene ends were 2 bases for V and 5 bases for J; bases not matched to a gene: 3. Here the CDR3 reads CASSFPGGDEQYF. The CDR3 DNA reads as TGTGCCAGCAGCTTTCCGGGAGGGGACGAGCAGTACTTC.

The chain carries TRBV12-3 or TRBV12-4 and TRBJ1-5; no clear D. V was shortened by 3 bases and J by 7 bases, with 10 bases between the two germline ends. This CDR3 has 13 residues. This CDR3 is CASSLRVYQPQHF. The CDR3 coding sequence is TGTGCCAGCAGTTTGAGGGTTTACCAGCCCCAGCATTTT.